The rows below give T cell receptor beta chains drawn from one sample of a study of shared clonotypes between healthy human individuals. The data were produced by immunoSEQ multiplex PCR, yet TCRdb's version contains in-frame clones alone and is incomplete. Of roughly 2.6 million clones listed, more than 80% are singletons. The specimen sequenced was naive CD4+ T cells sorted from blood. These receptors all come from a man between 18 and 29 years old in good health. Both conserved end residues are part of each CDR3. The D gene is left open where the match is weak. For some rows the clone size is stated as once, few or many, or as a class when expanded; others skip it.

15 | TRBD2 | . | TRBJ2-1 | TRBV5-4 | CASRFSGGAGNEQFF | TGTGCCAGCAGATTTAGCGGGGGGGCCGGTAATGAGCAGTTCTTC
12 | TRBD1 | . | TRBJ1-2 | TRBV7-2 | CASSLDRVGYTF | TGTGCCAGCAGCCTGGACAGGGTTGGCTACACCTTC
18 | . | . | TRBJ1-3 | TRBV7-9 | CASRPTGFGRESGNTIYF | TGTGCCAGCAGACCCACAGGGTTTGGTAGAGAATCTGGAAACACCATATATTTT
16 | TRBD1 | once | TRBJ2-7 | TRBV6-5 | CASNYPGQGVSYEQYF | TGTGCCAGCAATTACCCGGGCCAGGGGGTCTCCTACGAGCAGTACTTC
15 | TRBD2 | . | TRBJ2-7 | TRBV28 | CASSPSSGGIYEQYF | TGTGCCAGCAGTCCGTCTAGCGGGGGGATTTACGAGCAGTACTTC
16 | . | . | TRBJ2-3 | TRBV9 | CASSVAPVGGTDTQYF | TGTGCCAGCAGCGTAGCCCCAGTCGGTGGCACAGATACGCAGTATTTT
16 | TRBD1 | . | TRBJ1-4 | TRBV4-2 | CASSRQPQGAEEKLFF | TGTGCCAGCAGCCGACAACCACAGGGGGCAGAAGAAAAACTGTTTTTT
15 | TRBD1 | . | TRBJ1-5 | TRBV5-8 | CASSMGQNSNQPQHF | TGTGCCAGCAGCATGGGACAGAATAGCAATCAGCCCCAGCATTTT
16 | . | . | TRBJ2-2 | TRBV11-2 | CASSLPRFGNTGELFF | TGTGCCAGCAGCTTACCCCGATTTGGAAACACCGGGGAGCTGTTTTTT
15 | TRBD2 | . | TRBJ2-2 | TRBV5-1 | CASSGGTSGNGELFF | TGCGCCAGCAGTGGCGGGACTAGCGGTAACGGGGAGCTGTTTTTT
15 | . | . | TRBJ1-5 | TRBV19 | CASRGTFVSNQPQHF | TGTGCCAGTAGGGGGACTTTTGTCTCCAATCAGCCCCAGCATTTT
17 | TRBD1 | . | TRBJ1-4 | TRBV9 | CASSAWTGEFVGEKLFF | TGTGCCAGCAGCGCCTGGACAGGGGAGTTCGTTGGGGAAAAACTGTTTTTT
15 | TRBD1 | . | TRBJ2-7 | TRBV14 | CASSLGTGDHYEQYF | TGTGCCAGCAGCCTCGGGACAGGGGACCACTACGAGCAGTACTTC
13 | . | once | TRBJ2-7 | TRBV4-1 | CASSQDRGSEQYF | TGCGCCAGCAGCCAAGATAGGGGGTCCGAGCAGTACTTC
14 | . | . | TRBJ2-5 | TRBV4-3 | CASSQGTSQETQYF | TGCGCCAGCAGCCAAGGCACTAGCCAAGAGACCCAGTACTTC
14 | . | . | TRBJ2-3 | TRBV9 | CASSVDTGTDTQYF | TGTGCCAGCAGCGTAGATACGGGCACAGATACGCAGTATTTT
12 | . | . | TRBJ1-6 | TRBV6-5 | CAARRENSPLHF | TGTGCCGCACGGAGGGAGAATTCACCCCTCCACTTT
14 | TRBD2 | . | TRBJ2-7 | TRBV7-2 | CASSKGRASYEQYF | TGTGCCAGCAGTAAGGGGAGGGCCTCCTACGAGCAGTACTTC
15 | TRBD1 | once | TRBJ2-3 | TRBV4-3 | CASSRRDRGGDTQYF | TGCGCCAGCAGCCGCCGGGACAGGGGTGGAGATACGCAGTATTTT
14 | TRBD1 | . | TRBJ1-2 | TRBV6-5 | CASSTGGSGYGYTF | TGTGCCAGCAGCACAGGGGGCTCGGGCTATGGCTACACCTTC
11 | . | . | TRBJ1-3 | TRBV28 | CASSTGNTIYF | TGTGCCAGCAGCACTGGAAACACCATATATTTT
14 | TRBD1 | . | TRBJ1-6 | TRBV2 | CASSPDRGNSPLHF | TGTGCCAGCAGCCCGGACAGGGGCAATTCACCCCTCCACTTT
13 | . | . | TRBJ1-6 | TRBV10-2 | CASSEVVRSPLHF | TGCGCCAGCAGTGAGGTCGTCAGGTCACCCCTCCACTTT
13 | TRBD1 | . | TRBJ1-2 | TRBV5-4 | CASSLAQGAGYTF | TGTGCCAGCAGCTTGGCCCAGGGGGCTGGCTACACCTTC
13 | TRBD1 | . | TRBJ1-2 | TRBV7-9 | CASSNRQGYGYTF | TGTGCCAGCAGCAACAGACAGGGCTATGGCTACACCTTC
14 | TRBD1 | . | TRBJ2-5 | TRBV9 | CASSVEGAQETQYF | TGTGCCAGCAGCGTAGAGGGGGCCCAAGAGACCCAGTACTTC
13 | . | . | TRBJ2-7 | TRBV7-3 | CASSADIFHEQYF | TGTGCCAGCAGCGCAGACATTTTCCACGAGCAGTACTTC
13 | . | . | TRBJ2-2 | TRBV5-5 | CASSWGTGGELFF | TGTGCCAGCAGCTGGGGGACTGGTGGGGAGCTGTTTTTT
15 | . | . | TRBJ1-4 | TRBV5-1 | CASSSLGGGGKKLFF | TGCGCCAGCAGCTCTCTCGGAGGGGGAGGGAAAAAACTGTTTTTT
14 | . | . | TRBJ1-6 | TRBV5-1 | CASSTGRGYSPLHF | TGCGCCAGCAGCACCGGACGGGGGTACTCACCCCTCCACTTT
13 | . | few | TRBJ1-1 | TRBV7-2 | CASSWGGNTEAFF | TGTGCCAGCAGCTGGGGGGGGAACACTGAAGCTTTCTTT
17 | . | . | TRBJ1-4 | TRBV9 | CASSPGHRPEANEKLFF | TGTGCCAGCAGTCCCGGACACCGCCCAGAGGCTAATGAAAAACTGTTTTTT
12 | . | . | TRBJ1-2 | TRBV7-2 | CASSLGPHGYTF | TGTGCCAGCAGCTTAGGCCCCCATGGCTACACCTTC
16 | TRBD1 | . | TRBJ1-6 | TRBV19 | CASSKSWDRINSPLHF | TGTGCCAGTAGTAAATCGTGGGACAGGATTAATTCACCCCTCCACTTT
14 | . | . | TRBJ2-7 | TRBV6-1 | CASLRDILFHEQYF | TGTGCCAGCCTCCGGGACATACTGTTCCACGAGCAGTACTTC
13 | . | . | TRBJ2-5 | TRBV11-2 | CASSLGGRETQYF | TGTGCCAGCAGCTTAGGGGGGAGGGAGACCCAGTACTTC
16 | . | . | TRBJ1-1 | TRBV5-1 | CASSPGGSYMNTEAFF | TGCGCCAGCAGCCCCGGAGGGAGCTACATGAACACTGAAGCTTTCTTT
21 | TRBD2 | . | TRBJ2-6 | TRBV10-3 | CAISAGLAGGQLISGANVLTF | TGTGCCATCAGTGCGGGGCTAGCGGGGGGCCAACTGATCTCTGGGGCCAACGTCCTGACTTTC
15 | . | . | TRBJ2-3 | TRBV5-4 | CASSFYAGSTDTQYF | TGTGCCAGCAGCTTCTATGCGGGGAGCACAGATACGCAGTATTTT
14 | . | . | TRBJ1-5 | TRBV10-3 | CAISEGDGNQPQHF | TGTGCCATCAGTGAGGGGGACGGCAATCAGCCCCAGCATTTT
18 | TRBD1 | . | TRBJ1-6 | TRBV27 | CASRRPGQTHSRDSPLHF | TGTGCCAGCAGGCGACCGGGACAGACACACTCTAGGGATTCACCCCTCCACTTT
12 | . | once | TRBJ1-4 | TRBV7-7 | CASKNPGEKLFF | TGTGCTAGCAAGAACCCGGGGGAAAAACTGTTTTTT
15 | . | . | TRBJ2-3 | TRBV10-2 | CASSTPLGGTDTQYF | TGCGCCAGCAGCACCCCCCTAGGGGGCACAGATACGCAGTATTTT
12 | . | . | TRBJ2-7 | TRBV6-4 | CASTGGSYEQYF | TGTGCCAGCACCGGAGGGTCCTACGAGCAGTACTTC
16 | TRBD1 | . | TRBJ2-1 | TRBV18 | CASSFSGTGGSNEQFF | TGTGCCAGCTCATTCTCCGGGACAGGGGGAAGTAATGAGCAGTTCTTC
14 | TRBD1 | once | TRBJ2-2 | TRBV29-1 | CSVTGGMNTGELFF | TGCAGCGTGACAGGGGGCATGAACACCGGGGAGCTGTTTTTT
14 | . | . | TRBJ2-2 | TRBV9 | CASSVNQGSGELFF | TGTGCCAGCAGCGTAAACCAGGGGTCCGGGGAGCTGTTTTTT
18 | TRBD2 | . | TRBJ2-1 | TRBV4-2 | CASSQDRKTSVLGNEQFF | TGTGCCAGCAGCCAAGATAGGAAGACTAGCGTGCTGGGGAATGAGCAGTTCTTC
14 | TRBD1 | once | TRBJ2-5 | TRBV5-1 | CASSRTGGVETQYF | TGCGCCAGCAGTCGGACAGGGGGCGTAGAGACCCAGTACTTC
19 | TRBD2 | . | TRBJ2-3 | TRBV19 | CASRSLRAGGPGGTDTQYF | TGTGCCAGTAGGTCCCTCAGGGCGGGAGGGCCCGGGGGGACAGATACGCAGTATTTT
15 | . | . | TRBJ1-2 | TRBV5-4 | CASSFPGRTNYGYTF | TGTGCCAGCAGCTTCCCGGGACGGACTAACTATGGCTACACCTTC
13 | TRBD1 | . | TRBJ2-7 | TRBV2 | CASNRDRLVEQYF | TGTGCCAGCAACCGGGACAGGCTCGTCGAGCAGTACTTC
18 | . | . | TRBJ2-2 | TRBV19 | CASSMRAGLSLNTGELFF | TGTGCCAGTAGTATGCGAGCAGGTTTGAGCTTGAACACCGGGGAGCTGTTTTTT
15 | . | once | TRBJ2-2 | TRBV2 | CASSVMVGIVGELFF | TGTGCCAGCAGTGTAATGGTCGGGATTGTCGGGGAGCTGTTTTTT
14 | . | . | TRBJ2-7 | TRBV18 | CASSPPGSSYEQYF | TGTGCCAGCTCCCCGCCAGGGAGCTCCTACGAGCAGTACTTC
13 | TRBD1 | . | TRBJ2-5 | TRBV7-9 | CASSWTGGKTQYF | TGTGCCAGCAGCTGGACAGGGGGCAAGACCCAGTACTTC
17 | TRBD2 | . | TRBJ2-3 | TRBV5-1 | CASSLGLAGPSTDTQYF | TGCGCCAGCAGCTTGGGGCTAGCGGGTCCTAGCACAGATACGCAGTATTTT
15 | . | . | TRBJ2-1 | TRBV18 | CASSPPRPLADEQFF | TGTGCCAGCTCACCACCAAGGCCATTAGCGGATGAGCAGTTCTTC
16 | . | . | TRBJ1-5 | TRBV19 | CASSIGQAHSNQPQHF | TGTGCCAGTAGTATAGGACAGGCCCATAGCAATCAGCCCCAGCATTTT
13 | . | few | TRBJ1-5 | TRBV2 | CASRETGNQPQHF | TGTGCCAGCAGAGAAACAGGGAATCAGCCCCAGCATTTT